This T cell receptor beta chain was recorded in a study of T-cell memory formation after mild COVID-19. This CDR3 spans 13 amino acids. Germline trimming cut 7 bases from V and 3 bases from J; bases unmatched to any gene: 4. Germline CDR1 and CDR2: SGHVS and FQNEAQ. This clonotype was detected only a few times. Antigen specificity is unknown. The study's findings and limits: SARS-CoV-2 specificity of second-wave clones peaking day 37 was unconfirmed. Clones that contracted clustered mainly in CM and EM if CD4+ and in EMRA if CD8+.

One entry per CDR3 protein results from TCRdb running MiXCR on the 5' RACE reads. This table holds 90,000 to 120,000 distinct CDR3 sequences, roughly a sixth found once. The sample taken for sequencing was PBMCs or a T cell subset sorted from them (not recorded which). The chain uses TRBV7-8 and TRBJ2-5; 8 bases agree with TRBD2. This receptor was obtained from a man in his late teens or twenties who had mild COVID-19 (a few samples of this study predate the infection). Cell type and time point are not known. The CDR3 sequence is CASKTGGKETQYF. The CDR3 DNA sequence: TGTGCCAGCAAAACGGGGGGGAAAGAGACCCAGTACTTC.